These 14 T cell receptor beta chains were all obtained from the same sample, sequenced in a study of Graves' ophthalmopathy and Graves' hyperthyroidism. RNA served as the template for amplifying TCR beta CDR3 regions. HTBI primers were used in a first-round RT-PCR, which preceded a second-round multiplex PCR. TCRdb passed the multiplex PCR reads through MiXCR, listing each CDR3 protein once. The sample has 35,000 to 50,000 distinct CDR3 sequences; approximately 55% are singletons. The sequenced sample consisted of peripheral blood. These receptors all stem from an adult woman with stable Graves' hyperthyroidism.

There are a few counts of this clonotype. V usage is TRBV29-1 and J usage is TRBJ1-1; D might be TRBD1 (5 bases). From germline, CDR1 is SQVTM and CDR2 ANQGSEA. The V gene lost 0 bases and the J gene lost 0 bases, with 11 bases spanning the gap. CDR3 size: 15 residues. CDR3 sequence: CSVEDWAGLNTEAFF. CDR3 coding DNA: TGCAGCGTTGAAGATTGGGCAGGGCTGAACACTGAAGCTTTCTTT.

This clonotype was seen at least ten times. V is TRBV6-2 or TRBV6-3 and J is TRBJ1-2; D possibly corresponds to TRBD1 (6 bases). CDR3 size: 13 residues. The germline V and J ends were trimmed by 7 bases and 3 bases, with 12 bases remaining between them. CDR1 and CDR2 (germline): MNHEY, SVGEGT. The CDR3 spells CASNPRGDYGYTF. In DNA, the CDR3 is TGTGCCAGCAACCCGAGGGGGGACTATGGCTACACCTTC.

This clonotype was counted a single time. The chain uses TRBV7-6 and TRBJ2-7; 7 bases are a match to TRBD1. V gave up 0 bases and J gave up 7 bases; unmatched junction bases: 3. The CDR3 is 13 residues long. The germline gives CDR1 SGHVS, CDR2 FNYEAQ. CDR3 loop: CASSLARGQEQYF. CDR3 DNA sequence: TGTGCCAGCAGCTTAGCCCGGGGACAGGAGCAGTACTTC.

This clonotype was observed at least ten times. The CDR3 reads CASSYSVRSDSPLHF. The CDR3, as DNA: TGTGCCAGCAGTTACTCAGTCAGGAGCGACTCACCCCTCCACTTT. V and J are TRBV6-6 and TRBJ1-6; D gene uncertain. The CDR3 is 15 amino acids. Trimming cost V 0 bases and J 10 bases, with 13 bases left between them. Per germline, CDR1 MNHNY and CDR2 SVGAGI (reference sequence).

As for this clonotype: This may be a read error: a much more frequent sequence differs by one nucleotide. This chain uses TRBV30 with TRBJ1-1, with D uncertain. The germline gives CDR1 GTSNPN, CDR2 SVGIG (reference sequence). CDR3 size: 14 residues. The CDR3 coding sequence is TGTGCCTGGAGTGTTTTTGGCCTGAACGCTGAAGCTTTCTTT. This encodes CAWSVFGLNAEAFF.

The CDR3 coding sequence is TGCGCCAGCAGCCAAGGGCAGACCCAGTACTTC. Encoded protein: CASSQGQTQYF. The rearrangement uses TRBV4-1 and TRBJ2-5; D gene uncertain. Trimming removed 1 base from V and 6 bases from J, with 3 bases in between. The CDR3 has 11 residues. Germline V gives CDR1 MGHRA, CDR2 YSYEKL.

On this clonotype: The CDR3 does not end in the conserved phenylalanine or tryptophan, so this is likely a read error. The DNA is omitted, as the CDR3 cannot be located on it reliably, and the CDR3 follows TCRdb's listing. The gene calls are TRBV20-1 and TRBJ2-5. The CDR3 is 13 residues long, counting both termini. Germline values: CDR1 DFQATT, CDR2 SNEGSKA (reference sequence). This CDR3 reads CSASDQGRETQHL.

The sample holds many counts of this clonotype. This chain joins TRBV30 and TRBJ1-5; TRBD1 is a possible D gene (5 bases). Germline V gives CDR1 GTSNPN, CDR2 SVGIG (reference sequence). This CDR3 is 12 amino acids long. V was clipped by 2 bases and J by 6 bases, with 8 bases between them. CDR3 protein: CAWSSGRQPQHF. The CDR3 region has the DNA TGTGCCTGGAGTTCAGGGCGTCAGCCCCAGCATTTT.

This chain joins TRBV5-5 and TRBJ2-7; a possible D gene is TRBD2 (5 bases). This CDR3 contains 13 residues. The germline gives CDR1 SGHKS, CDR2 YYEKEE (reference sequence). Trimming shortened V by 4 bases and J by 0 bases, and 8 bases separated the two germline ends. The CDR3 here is CASSTGGSYEQYF. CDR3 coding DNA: TGTGCCAGCAGCACTGGAGGCTCCTACGAGCAGTACTTC. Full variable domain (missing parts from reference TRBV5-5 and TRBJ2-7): DAGVTQSPTHLIKTRGQQVTLRCSPISGHKSVSWYQQVLGQGPQFIFQYYEKEERGRGNFPDRFSARQFPNYSSELNVNALLLGDSALYLCASSTGGSYEQYFGPGTRLTVT.

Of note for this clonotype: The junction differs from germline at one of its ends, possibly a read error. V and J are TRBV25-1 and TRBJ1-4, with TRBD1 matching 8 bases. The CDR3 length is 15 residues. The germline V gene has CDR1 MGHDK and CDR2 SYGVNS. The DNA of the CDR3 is TGTGCCAGCCAGGGGGCCGGCAGGGGTAACGAAAAACTGTCTTTT. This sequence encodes CASQGAGRGNEKLSF.

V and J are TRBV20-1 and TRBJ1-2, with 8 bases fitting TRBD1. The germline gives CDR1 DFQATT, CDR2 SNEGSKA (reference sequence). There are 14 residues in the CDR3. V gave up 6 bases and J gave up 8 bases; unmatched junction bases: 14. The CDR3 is CSAPNTDRVFGYTF. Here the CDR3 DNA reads TGCAGTGCCCCCAACACGGACAGGGTCTTCGGCTACACCTTC.

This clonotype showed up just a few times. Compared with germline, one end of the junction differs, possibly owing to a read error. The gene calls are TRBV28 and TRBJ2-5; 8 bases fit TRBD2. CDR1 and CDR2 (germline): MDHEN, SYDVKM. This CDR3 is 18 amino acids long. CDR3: CAGSSTQKTSDPQETQYF. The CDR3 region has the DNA TGTGCCGGCAGTTCTACTCAAAAGACTAGCGACCCCCAAGAGACCCAGTACTTC.

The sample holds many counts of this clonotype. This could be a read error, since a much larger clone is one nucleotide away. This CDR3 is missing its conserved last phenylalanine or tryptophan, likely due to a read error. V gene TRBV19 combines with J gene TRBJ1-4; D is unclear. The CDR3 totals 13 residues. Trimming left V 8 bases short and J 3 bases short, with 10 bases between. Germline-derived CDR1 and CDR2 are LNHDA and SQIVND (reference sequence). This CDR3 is CASEVNPNEKLFC. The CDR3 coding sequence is TGTGCCAGTGAAGTTAACCCTAATGAAAAACTGTTTTGT.

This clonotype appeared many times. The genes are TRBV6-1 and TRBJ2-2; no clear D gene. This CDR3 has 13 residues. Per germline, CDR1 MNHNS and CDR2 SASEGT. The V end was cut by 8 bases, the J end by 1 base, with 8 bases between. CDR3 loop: CASRDGNTGELFF. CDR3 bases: TGTGCCAGCCGCGACGGGAACACCGGGGAGCTGTTTTTT.